A selection of T cell receptor beta chains follows, all from one sample in a study of human T cells and chemical hapten exposure. From the RACE reads, TCRdb called clonotypes with MiXCR, one entry per CDR3 protein. The table has tens of thousands of distinct CDR3 sequences, 8% to 13% seen once; the top ten hold under 2.5%. The material was whole blood, obtained in connection with sensitization to the hapten diphenylcyclopropenone (DPC). Receptors originate from a man in his forties with alopecia areata. Some clones in this sample may be carry-over from other donors' samples. CDR3s include the opening cysteine and the closing phenylalanine or tryptophan. The D gene is left open where the match is weak. Expanded clones get a size class; other rows say once, few or many, or leave the size out.

>TRBV12-3/TRBV12-4|TRBJ1-2|-|-
TGTGCCAGCAGTCAAAATTGGGGGTCAGTCTATGGCTACACCTTC
CASSQNWGSVYGYTF
>TRBV6-2/TRBV6-3|TRBJ2-3|TRBD2|many
TGTGCCAGCAGCCAACTAGCGGTGACAGATACGCAGTATTTT
CASSQLAVTDTQYF
>TRBV9|TRBJ1-1|TRBD1|many
TGTGCCAGCAGCGGAACAGGGGTTGGCACTGAAGCTTTCTTT
CASSGTGVGTEAFF
>TRBV30|TRBJ1-1|TRBD1|many
TGTGCCTCTTCGGGGACAGGGGGTTTTAACACTGAAGCTTTCTTT
CASSGTGGFNTEAFF
>TRBV5-4|TRBJ1-1|-|-
TGTGCCAGCAGCCCATTTGACAGAAACACTGAAGCTTTCTTT
CASSPFDRNTEAFF
>TRBV27|TRBJ1-1|TRBD1|-
TGTGCCAGCAGTGGCCAGACAGGGATTGGAGCTTTCTTT
CASSGQTGIGAFF
>TRBV20-1|TRBJ1-2|-|-
TGCAGTGCCGCAAACCCAGTGGGCGATGGCTACACCTTC
CSAANPVGDGYTF
>TRBV12-3/TRBV12-4|TRBJ2-1|TRBD2|few
TGTGCCAGCACCGGGAGCGGGAGTCCTTACAATGAGCAGTTCTTC
CASTGSGSPYNEQFF
>TRBV6-2/TRBV6-3|TRBJ1-3|-|many
TGTGCCAGCAGTTACTCACGCGACGGCTCTGGAAACACCATATATTTT
CASSYSRDGSGNTIYF
>TRBV29-1|TRBJ1-3|-|many
TGCAGCGTGGCACAGAGCGACTCTGGAAACACCATATATTTT
CSVAQSDSGNTIYF
>TRBV5-1|TRBJ2-2|-|-
TGCGCCAGCAGCTTAAACTCGAAGAACACCGGGGAGCTGTTTTTT
CASSLNSKNTGELFF
>TRBV18|TRBJ1-1|-|many
TGTGCCAGCTCGGAGGACAGAATGAACACTGAAGCTTTCTTT
CASSEDRMNTEAFF
>TRBV20-1|TRBJ1-2|-|few
TGCAGTGCTAGGGGGGAGAACTATGGCTACACCTTC
CSARGENYGYTF
>TRBV7-2|TRBJ2-5|TRBD1|-
TGTGCCAGCAGCCCGAGGACAGGCTTGGGGGAGACCCAGTACTTC
CASSPRTGLGETQYF
>TRBV5-1|TRBJ2-1|TRBD2|-
TGCGCCAGCAGCTTGGAGGGAGGGCCTGGGGATGAGCAGTTCTTC
CASSLEGGPGDEQFF
>TRBV20-1|TRBJ2-3|TRBD2|-
TGCAGTGCTAGCCCCAGGGGCGGGAGGAGTTTACGTCCAGATACGCAGTATTTT
CSASPRGGRSLRPDTQYF
>TRBV30|TRBJ1-2|TRBD1|-
TGTGCCTGCAGGGGGCCGGGGTATAGCTACACCTTC
CACRGPGYSYTF
>TRBV28|TRBJ2-7|TRBD1|few
TGTGCCAGCAGTGACAGGGGGGGCATAACCTACTTC
CASSDRGGITYF
>TRBV7-9|TRBJ2-1|-|few
TGTGCCAGCAGCTCCCGATGGGGTAACAATGAGCAGTTCTTC
CASSSRWGNNEQFF
>TRBV28|TRBJ2-7|TRBD1|-
TGTGCCAGCAGTAGATGGCGACAGGGATGCTACGAGCAGTACTTC
CASSRWRQGCYEQYF
>TRBV19|TRBJ2-1|TRBD2|few
TGTGCCAGTAGTACCGACCGAAGCGGGAGAGTCGATGAGCAGTTCTTC
CASSTDRSGRVDEQFF